This T cell receptor beta chain stems from a study of T-cell reconstitution after alpha-beta-depleted transplantation in children. The study, taken as a whole, reports: For some patients, TCRbeta diversity was high at day 60 because of recipient T cells and thymic progenitors that survived.

Researchers prepared the TCRbeta library using unique molecular identifiers, the study reports. TCRdb analysed the PCR reads with MiXCR anew, one entry per CDR3 protein. The repertoire consists of roughly 570,000 distinct CDR3 sequences, with approximately 30% occurring once and the leading ten covering around 36%. As regards this clonotype: What it binds is not known.

The CDR3 sequence is 15 residues long. The ends were cut back, 3 bases at V and 1 base at J, with 14 bases in the middle. Germline CDR1 reads DFQATT; CDR2 reads SNEGSKA (reference sequence). Source: PBMCs, taken before TCRalphabeta/CD19-depleted stem cell transplant. The chain has TRBV20-1 and TRBJ2-3; D is undetermined. The TCR comes from a boy less than two years old with Wiskott-Aldrich syndrome, due to receive a stem cell transplant. In nucleotides, the CDR3 is TGCAGTGCTAGTATCCGGAGATGGGGCACAGATACGCAGTATTTT. This gives the protein CSASIRRWGTDTQYF.